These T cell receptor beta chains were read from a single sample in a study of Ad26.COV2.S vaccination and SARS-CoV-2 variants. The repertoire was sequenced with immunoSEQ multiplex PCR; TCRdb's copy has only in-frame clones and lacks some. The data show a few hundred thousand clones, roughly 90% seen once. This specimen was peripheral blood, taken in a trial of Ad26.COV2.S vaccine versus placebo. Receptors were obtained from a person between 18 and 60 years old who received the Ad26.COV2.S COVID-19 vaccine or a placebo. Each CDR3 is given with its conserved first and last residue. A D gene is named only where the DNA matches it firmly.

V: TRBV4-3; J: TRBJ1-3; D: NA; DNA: TGCGCCAGCAGACGGGAGAGCTCTGGAAACACCATATATTTT; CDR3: CASRRESSGNTIYF
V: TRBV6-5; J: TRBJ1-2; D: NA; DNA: TGTGCCAGCAGCGTTTCCCGGACAGTGAACTATGGCTACACCTTC; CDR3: CASSVSRTVNYGYTF
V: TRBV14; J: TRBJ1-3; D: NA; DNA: TGTGCCAGCAGCCAAGATGCAGGGGCGAAAGGAAACACCATATATTTT; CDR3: CASSQDAGAKGNTIYF
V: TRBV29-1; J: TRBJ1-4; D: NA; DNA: TGCAGCGTTGAATTTGGGCTCAATGAAAAACTGTTTTTT; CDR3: CSVEFGLNEKLFF
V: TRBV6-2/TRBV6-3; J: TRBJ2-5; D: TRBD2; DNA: TGTGCCAGCAGTTACGGAGGGGACTACGGAGAGACCCAGTACTTC; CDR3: CASSYGGDYGETQYF
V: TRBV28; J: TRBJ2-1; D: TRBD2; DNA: TGTGCCAGCAGTTTTATTTCTAGCGGGAGGACGTCGAGGTACAATGAGCAGTTCTTC; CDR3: CASSFISSGRTSRYNEQFF
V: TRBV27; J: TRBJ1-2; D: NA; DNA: TGTGCCAGCATGTCTACAGGACGCGGCTACACCTTC; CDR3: CASMSTGRGYTF
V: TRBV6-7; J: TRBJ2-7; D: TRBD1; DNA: TGTGCCAGCAGTGGGGGACAGGGGACGACCTACGAGCAGTACTTC; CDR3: CASSGGQGTTYEQYF
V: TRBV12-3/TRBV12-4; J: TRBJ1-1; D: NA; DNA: TGTGCCAGCAGCCTGGGTCCGAACACTGAAGCTTTCTTT; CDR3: CASSLGPNTEAFF
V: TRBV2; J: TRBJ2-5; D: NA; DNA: TGTGCCAGCAGTGACTTGGGGGAGACCCAGTACTTC; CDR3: CASSDLGETQYF
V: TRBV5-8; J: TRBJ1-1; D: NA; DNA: TGTGCCAGCAGCATGAGCGGGACCAACACTGAAGCTTTCTTT; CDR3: CASSMSGTNTEAFF
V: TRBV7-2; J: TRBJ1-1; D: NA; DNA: TGTGCCAGCAGCCTCCCGGAGTGGGCCCCGACTAACACTGAAGCTTTCTTT; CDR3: CASSLPEWAPTNTEAFF
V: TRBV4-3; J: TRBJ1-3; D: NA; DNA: TGCGCCAGCAGCCCTGACAGGCAGGCACTGACGGGAAACACCATATATTTT; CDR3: CASSPDRQALTGNTIYF
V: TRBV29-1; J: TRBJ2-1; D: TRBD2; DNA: TGCAGCGCCAGCGGGACTAGCGGGACCTCCTACAATGAGCAGTTCTTC; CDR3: CSASGTSGTSYNEQFF